The 25 T cell receptor beta chains listed next were all sequenced from one sample in a study of blood T cells in healthy people across ages. A second about 6 to 12 cycle PCR used barcoded and J-beta primers. In TCRdb, the 5' RACE reads were re-called with MiXCR into one record per CDR3 protein. In the table there are roughly 700,000 distinct CDR3 sequences, about 32% of which are singletons. Source material: blood. The source is a woman aged 80 or older in good health.

The sample holds many counts of this clonotype. The genes are TRBV3-1 and TRBJ2-4, with D unresolved. The CDR3 extends over 16 amino acids. V was shortened by 0 bases and J by 0 bases, with 9 bases between the two germline ends. Germline V gene data show CDR1 as LGHDT and CDR2 as YNNKEL (reference sequence). CDR3 residues: CASSQDLVLAKNIQYF. DNA of the CDR3: TGTGCCAGCAGCCAAGACTTAGTCCTAGCCAAAAACATTCAGTACTTC.

Many counts were recorded for this clonotype. V usage is TRBV4-3 and J usage is TRBJ1-2, with D perhaps TRBD1 (5 bases). The germline V and J ends were trimmed by 1 base and 3 bases, with 12 bases remaining between them. Per the germline V gene, CDR1 is LGHNA and CDR2 is YSLEER. The CDR3 totals 15 residues. The CDR3 reads CASSQVAGPDYGYTF. CDR3 nucleotide sequence: TGCGCCAGCAGCCAAGTCGCGGGACCGGACTATGGCTACACCTTC.

With regard to this clonotype: Being one base from a much bigger clone, this may be a read error. In DNA, the CDR3 is TGTGCCAGTCTACGGGATGCGGCCACAGATACGCAGTATTTT. It translates to CASLRDAATDTQYF. The chain carries TRBV6-2 or TRBV6-3 and TRBJ2-3, with D possibly being TRBD2 (5 bases). The CDR3 is 14 residues long. Trimming cost V 9 bases and J 2 bases, with 15 bases left between them. Germline assignment: CDR1 MNHEY and CDR2 SVGEGT.

The CDR3 protein is CASSLQESTDTQYF. CDR3 DNA: TGTGCCAGCAGTCTACAGGAGAGCACAGATACGCAGTATTTT. The chain uses TRBV28 and TRBJ2-3; D might be TRBD1 (5 bases). Trimming shortened V by 5 bases and J by 0 bases, and 9 bases separated the two germline ends. Germline V gives CDR1 MDHEN, CDR2 SYDVKM. The CDR3 has 14 residues.

This clonotype was observed many times. J is TRBJ1-2 and V is TRBV29-1, with D unclear. V dropped 7 bases and J dropped 3 bases, with 6 bases sitting between them. This CDR3 is 10 amino acids long. Germline V CDR1 and CDR2: SQVTM, ANQGSEA. The CDR3 coding sequence is TGCAGCGCCCGAGACTATGGCTACACCTTC. This translates into CSARDYGYTF. Based on the CDR3 plus reference TRBV29-1 and TRBJ1-2, the full variable domain is SAVISQKPSRDICQRGTSLTIQCQVDSQVTMMFWYRQQPGQSLTLIATANQGSEATYESGFVIDKFPISRPNLTFSTLTVSNMSPEDSSIYLCSARDYGYTFGSGTRLTVV.

This clonotype came up many times. The chain carries TRBV4-2 and TRBJ2-5; 10 bases agree with TRBD2. CDR1 and CDR2 (germline): LGHNA, YNFKEQ. This CDR3 comprises 17 residues. V lost 2 bases and J lost 3; bases outside the gene matches: 9. For the CDR3, the DNA is TGTGCCAGCAGCCAAATAGCGGGGGGCCCGGTGAAAGAGACCCAGTACTTC. This gives the protein CASSQIAGGPVKETQYF.

This chain links TRBV27 with TRBJ2-1; D is uncertain. Looked up from germline, CDR1 is MNHEY and CDR2 is SMNVEV (reference sequence). V gave up 5 bases and J gave up 7 bases, with 12 bases separating them. The CDR3 consists of 13 residues. The CDR3 is CASSSPPRNEQFF. CDR3 DNA sequence: TGTGCCAGCAGTAGCCCCCCTAGGAATGAGCAGTTCTTC.

This clonotype was counted at least ten times. The chain employs TRBV5-1 and TRBJ1-2, with 7 bases lining up with TRBD1. The V segment lost 0 bases and the J segment 0 bases; nucleotides outside the gene matches: 5. The germline gives CDR1 SGHRS, CDR2 YFSETQ. The CDR3 is made up of 16 amino acids. The DNA of the CDR3 is TGCGCCAGCAGCTTGGGGACAGGCCAAGCTAACTATGGCTACACCTTC. Translation gives CASSLGTGQANYGYTF. Complete variable domain (other parts from reference TRBV5-1 and TRBJ1-2): KAGVTQTPRYLIKTRGQQVTLSCSPISGHRSVSWYQQTPGQGLQFLFEYFSETQRNKGNFPGRFSGRQFSNSRSEMNVSTLELGDSALYLCASSLGTGQANYGYTFGSGTRLTVV.

This clonotype was observed many times. This chain connects TRBV4-1 to TRBJ2-5, with D perhaps assigned TRBD1 or TRBD2 (5 bases each). This CDR3 has 15 residues. Per the germline V gene, CDR1 is MGHRA and CDR2 is YSYEKL. The V end was cut by 3 bases, the J end by 4 bases, with 15 bases between. In nucleotides, the CDR3 is TGCGCCAGCAGCCAGGGGGACCGACTGGGAGAGACCCAGTACTTC. Protein sequence: CASSQGDRLGETQYF.

This clonotype was seen repeatedly, ten times or more. V usage is TRBV7-2 and J usage is TRBJ1-2; 9 bases fit TRBD1. V lost 1 base, J lost 6 bases, and 6 bases stayed unmatched. CDR3 length: 15 amino acids. In germline, CDR1 is SGHTA, CDR2 FQGNSA. This CDR3 reads CASSLDWDRAHGYTF. For the CDR3, the DNA is TGTGCCAGCAGCTTAGATTGGGACAGGGCTCATGGCTACACCTTC. The whole variable domain, remainder taken from reference TRBV7-2 and TRBJ1-2, is GAGVSQSPSNKVTEKGKDVELRCDPISGHTALYWYRQSLGQGLEFLIYFQGNSAPDKSGLPSDRFSAERTGGSVSTLTIQRTQQEDSAVYLCASSLDWDRAHGYTFGSGTRLTVV.

The chain has TRBV20-1 and TRBJ1-2; TRBD1 agrees at 7 bases. The CDR3 has 13 residues. Germline trimming cut 1 base from V and 3 bases from J; bases unmatched to any gene: 2. The V gene's germline CDR1 is DFQATT and CDR2 SNEGSKA (reference sequence). The CDR3 spells CSARGQGDYGYTF. In nucleotides, the CDR3 is TGCAGTGCTAGAGGACAGGGCGACTATGGCTACACCTTC.

Many counts were recorded for this clonotype. V usage is TRBV13 and J usage is TRBJ2-7, with D hard to call. The CDR3 covers 14 residues. Germline values: CDR1 PRHDT, CDR2 FYEKMQ (reference sequence). V dropped 4 bases and J dropped 2 bases, with 12 bases sitting between them. The CDR3 DNA reads TGTGCCAGCAGCTCGCGACCGATAACCTACGAGCAGTACTTC. Encoded protein: CASSSRPITYEQYF.

A few counts support this clonotype. The chain has TRBV5-4 and TRBJ1-6; 7 bases line up with TRBD1. The CDR3 extends over 12 amino acids. CDR1 and CDR2 from the germline V gene are SGHNT and YYREEE (reference sequence). V lost 4 bases and J lost 14; bases outside the gene matches: 6. The DNA for the CDR3 is TGTGCCAGCAGCGCACAGGGGAATACCCTCCACTTT. Translation gives CASSAQGNTLHF.

This clonotype was detected many times. This rearrangement joins TRBV5-1 to TRBJ2-7; TRBD1 matches 10 bases. Unmatched junction bases numbered 15, after V lost 4 bases and J lost 5 bases. The CDR3 is 17 residues long. Per germline, CDR1 SGHRS and CDR2 YFSETQ. The CDR3 spells CASSPGQGPVGSHEQYF. The CDR3, as DNA: TGCGCCAGCAGCCCGGGACAGGGGCCGGTCGGATCCCACGAGCAGTACTTC.

This clonotype has a count of ten or more. The gene calls are TRBV6-1 and TRBJ2-7; no definite D call. There are 16 residues in the CDR3. Looked up from germline, CDR1 is MNHNS and CDR2 is SASEGT. V was pared by 2 bases and J by 0 bases, with 14 bases between. The CDR3 bases are TGTGCCAGCAGTGAAATTTGGGCTGATGGCTCCTACGAGCAGTACTTC. Its translation is CASSEIWADGSYEQYF.

The chain recombines TRBV6-5 with TRBJ2-5; TRBD1 matches at 9 bases. Judging by the DNA end, TRBJ2-4 fits better; the J call may be wrong. The germline CDR1 and CDR2 sequences are MNHEY and SVGAGI. The CDR3 covers 14 residues. The CDR3, as DNA: TGTGCCAGCAGTGAACAGGGGGCTCGGAACATTCAGTACTTC. It codes for CASSEQGARNIQYF.

The genes are TRBV15 and TRBJ2-3; 8 nucleotides match TRBD1. The germline V gene encodes CDR1 LNHNV and CDR2 YYDKDF (reference sequence). The ends lost 3 bases at V and 10 bases at J; junction bases unmatched: 15. The CDR3 length is 16 residues. CDR3 DNA: TGTGCCACCAGCAGGGGACAGGACGTCTCCATCGATCCGCAGTATTTT. Translated, it gives CATSRGQDVSIDPQYF.

Notes on this clonotype: A much larger clone differs from this one at a single base, so this may be a read error. The chain is built from TRBV18 and TRBJ2-5; TRBD2 aligns across 10 bases. V gave up 3 bases and J gave up 11 bases; unmatched junction bases: 12. CDR3 length: 15 amino acids. From germline, CDR1 is KGHSH and CDR2 LQKENI. The CDR3 here is CASSPGLARYNEQYF. As DNA, the CDR3 is TGTGCCAGCTCACCGGGACTAGCGAGATACAATGAGCAGTACTTC.

The table lists this clonotype with many counts. This rearrangement joins TRBV20-1 to TRBJ2-1, with 10 bases matching TRBD2. With V trimmed by 8 bases and J by 3 bases, 7 bases remained unmatched. The CDR3 runs 14 residues. Per the germline V gene, CDR1 is DFQATT and CDR2 is SNEGSKA (reference sequence). CDR3: CSTERGGNYNEQFF. The CDR3 DNA follows: TGCAGTACAGAGCGGGGGGGGAACTACAATGAGCAGTTCTTC.

This clonotype was found many times. V gene TRBV9 combines with J gene TRBJ2-3; D unclear. Trimming stripped 0 bases from V and 1 base from J, with 9 bases between. The CDR3 consists of 15 residues. Germline V gene sequence: CDR1 SGDLS, CDR2 YYNGEE. CDR3 residues: CASSVAPGGTDTQYF. The DNA for the CDR3 is TGTGCCAGCAGCGTAGCACCCGGAGGCACAGATACGCAGTATTTT. The full variable domain, in which reference TRBV9 and TRBJ2-3 provide the parts outside the CDR3, is DSGVTQTPKHLITATGQRVTLRCSPRSGDLSVYWYQQSLDQGLQFLIQYYNGEERAKGNILERFSAQQFPDLHSELNLSSLELGDSALYFCASSVAPGGTDTQYFGPGTRLTVL.

This clonotype was found many times. This chain joins TRBV20-1 and TRBJ2-1, with a tentative D call TRBD2 (6 bases). The CDR3 is 15 amino acids. The germline V gene has CDR1 DFQATT and CDR2 SNEGSKA (reference sequence). Trimming removed 1 base from V and 4 bases from J, with 14 bases in between. CDR3 coding DNA: TGCAGTGCTAGAGCGTTAGCGGATAAATACAATGAGCAGTTCTTC. Its translation is CSARALADKYNEQFF.

The genes are TRBV9 and TRBJ2-2, with 11 bases that match TRBD2. Germline CDR1 reads SGDLS; CDR2 reads YYNGEE. This CDR3 has 18 amino acids. The junction had 12 bases not matched to a gene; V was cut back by 4 bases and J by 4 bases. The CDR3 nucleotides read TGTGCCAGCAGCCCGTATAGCGGGGGGGATTCGGTCACCGGGGAGCTGTTTTTT. The encoded protein is CASSPYSGGDSVTGELFF.

This clonotype was seen only a few times. The V and J genes are TRBV14 and TRBJ2-5; no definite D call. Trimming cost V 3 bases and J 1 base, with 9 bases left between them. The germline gives CDR1 SGHDN, CDR2 FVKESK. The CDR3 is 14 amino acids. Here the CDR3 DNA reads TGTGCCAGCAGCCATCTTTCGATCCAAGAGACCCAGTACTTC. This sequence encodes CASSHLSIQETQYF.

This chain uses TRBV2 with TRBJ2-3, with 10 bases fitting TRBD2. Germline V lookup: CDR1 SNHLY, CDR2 FYNNEI. The CDR3 runs to 14 residues. The trim removed 6 bases at V and 7 bases at J, leaving 7 bases unmatched. The CDR3 DNA reads as TGTGCCAGCAGCGAGAGCGGGGGGGCATATACGCAGTATTTT. Protein product: CASSESGGAYTQYF.

The J gene is TRBJ2-1, the V gene TRBV20-1, with D perhaps assigned TRBD1 or TRBD2 (5 bases each). Germline-derived CDR1 and CDR2 are DFQATT and SNEGSKA (reference sequence). Trimming shortened V by 3 bases and J by 7 bases, and 19 bases separated the two germline ends. This CDR3 has 15 amino acids. CDR3: CSASPAAKGENEQFF. The CDR3 DNA follows: TGCAGTGCTAGTCCAGCGGCTAAAGGGGAGAATGAGCAGTTCTTC.